The present TCR beta chain was sequenced within a study of cytomegalovirus exposure and HLA in healthy donors. With 1 base removed from V and 3 bases from J, the gap between germline ends came to 12 bases. CDR1 MNHEY and CDR2 SMNVEV come from the germline V gene (reference sequence). CDR3 length: 15 amino acids. PCR involved 60 Vbeta and 13 Jbeta primers. Here immunoSEQ multiplex PCR was the method, and the copy in TCRdb shows in-frame clones only, minus some. The table lists about 99,000 clones. The rearrangement links TRBV27 to TRBJ1-1; tentatively, D is TRBD1 (6 bases). The clonotype was recovered from a man aged 35 to 55 in good health and CMV-seronegative. Sequencing used PBMCs. This chain's CDR3 is CASSLWGRRYTEAFF. In DNA form, the CDR3 reads TGTGCCAGCAGTTTATGGGGGCGCCGGTACACTGAAGCTTTCTTT.